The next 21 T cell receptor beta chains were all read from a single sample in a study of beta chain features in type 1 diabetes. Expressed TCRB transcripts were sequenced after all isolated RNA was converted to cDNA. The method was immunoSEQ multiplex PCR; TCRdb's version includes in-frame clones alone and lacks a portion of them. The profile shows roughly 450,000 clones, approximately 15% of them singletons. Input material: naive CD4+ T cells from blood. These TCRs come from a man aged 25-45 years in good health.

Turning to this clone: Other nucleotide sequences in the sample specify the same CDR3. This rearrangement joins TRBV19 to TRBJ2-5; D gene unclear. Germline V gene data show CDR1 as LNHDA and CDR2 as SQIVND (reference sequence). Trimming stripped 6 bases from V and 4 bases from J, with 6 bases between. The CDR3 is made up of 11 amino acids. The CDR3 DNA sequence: TGTGCCAGTAGCCCCGGAGAGACCCAGTACTTC. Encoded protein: CASSPGETQYF.

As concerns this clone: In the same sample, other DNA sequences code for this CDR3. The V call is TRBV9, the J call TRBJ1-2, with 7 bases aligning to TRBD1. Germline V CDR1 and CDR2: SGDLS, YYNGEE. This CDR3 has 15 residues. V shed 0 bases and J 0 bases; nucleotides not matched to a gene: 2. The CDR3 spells CASSVGQGANYGYTF. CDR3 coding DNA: TGTGCCAGCAGCGTAGGACAGGGTGCTAACTATGGCTACACCTTC.

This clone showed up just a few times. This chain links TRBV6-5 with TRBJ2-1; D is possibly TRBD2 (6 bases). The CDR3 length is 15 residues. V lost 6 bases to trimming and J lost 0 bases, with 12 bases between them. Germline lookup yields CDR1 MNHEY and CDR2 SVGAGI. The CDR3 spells CASSLLASSYNEQFF. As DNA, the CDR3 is TGTGCCAGCAGCCTTCTAGCGAGCTCCTACAATGAGCAGTTCTTC.

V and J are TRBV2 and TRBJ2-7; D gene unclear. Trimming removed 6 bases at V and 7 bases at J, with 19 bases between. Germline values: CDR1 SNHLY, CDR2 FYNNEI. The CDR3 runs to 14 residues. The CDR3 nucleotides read TGTGCCAGCAGCCGCGACGGGTTTGTAGGTGAGCAGTACTTC. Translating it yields CASSRDGFVGEQYF.

The CDR3 sequence: CAISESRVMNTEAFF. Here the CDR3 DNA reads TGTGCCATCAGTGAGTCGAGAGTCATGAACACTGAAGCTTTCTTT. This chain joins TRBV10-3 and TRBJ1-1; D call uncertain. V lost 0 bases and J 0 bases, leaving 8 bases between the germline ends. The germline V gene has CDR1 ENHRY and CDR2 SYGVKD. This CDR3 spans 15 amino acids.

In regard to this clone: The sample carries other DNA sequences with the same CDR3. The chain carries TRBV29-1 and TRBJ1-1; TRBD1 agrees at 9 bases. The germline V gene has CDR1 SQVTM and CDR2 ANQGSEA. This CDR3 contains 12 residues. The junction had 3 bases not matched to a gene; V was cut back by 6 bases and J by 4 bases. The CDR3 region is CSVGQGGTEAFF. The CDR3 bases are TGCAGCGTGGGACAGGGTGGCACTGAAGCTTTCTTT.

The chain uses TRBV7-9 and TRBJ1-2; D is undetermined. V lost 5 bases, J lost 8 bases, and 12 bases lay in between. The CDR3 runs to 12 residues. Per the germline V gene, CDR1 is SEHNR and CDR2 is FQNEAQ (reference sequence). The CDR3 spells CASSPPSLGYTF. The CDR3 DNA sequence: TGTGCCAGCAGCCCCCCAAGTCTGGGCTACACCTTC. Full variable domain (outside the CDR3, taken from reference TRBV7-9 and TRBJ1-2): DTGVSQNPRHKITKRGQNVTFRCDPISEHNRLYWYRQTLGQGPEFLTYFQNEAQLEKSRLLSDRFSAERPKGSFSTLEIQRTEQGDSAMYLCASSPPSLGYTFGSGTRLTVV.

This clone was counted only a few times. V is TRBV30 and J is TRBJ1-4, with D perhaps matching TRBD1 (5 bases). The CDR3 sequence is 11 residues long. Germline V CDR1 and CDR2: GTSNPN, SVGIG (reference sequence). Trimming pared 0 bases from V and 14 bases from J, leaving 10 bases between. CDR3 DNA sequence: TGTGCCTGGAGTGTGGGGGGGAAGCTGTTTTTT. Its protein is CAWSVGGKLFF.

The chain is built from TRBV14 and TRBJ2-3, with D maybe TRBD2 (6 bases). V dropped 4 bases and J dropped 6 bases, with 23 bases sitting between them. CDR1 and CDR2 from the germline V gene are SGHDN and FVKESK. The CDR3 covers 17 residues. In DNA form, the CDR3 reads TGTGCCAGCAGCCTGATCGAACTAGCCCAGAGGCGGGATACGCAGTATTTT. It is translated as CASSLIELAQRRDTQYF.

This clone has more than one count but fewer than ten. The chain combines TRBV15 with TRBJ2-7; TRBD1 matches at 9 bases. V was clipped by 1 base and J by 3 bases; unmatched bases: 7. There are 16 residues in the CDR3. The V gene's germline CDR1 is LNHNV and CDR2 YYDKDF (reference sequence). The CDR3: CATSRGSGTGHYEQYF. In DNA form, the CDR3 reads TGTGCCACCAGCAGAGGGTCCGGGACAGGGCACTACGAGCAGTACTTC.

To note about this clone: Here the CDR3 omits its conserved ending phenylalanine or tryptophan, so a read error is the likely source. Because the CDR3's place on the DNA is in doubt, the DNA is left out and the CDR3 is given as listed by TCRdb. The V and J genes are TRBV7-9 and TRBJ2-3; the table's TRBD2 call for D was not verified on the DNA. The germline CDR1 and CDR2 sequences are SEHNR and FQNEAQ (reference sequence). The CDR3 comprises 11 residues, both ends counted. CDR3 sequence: CASSPGGAEEL.

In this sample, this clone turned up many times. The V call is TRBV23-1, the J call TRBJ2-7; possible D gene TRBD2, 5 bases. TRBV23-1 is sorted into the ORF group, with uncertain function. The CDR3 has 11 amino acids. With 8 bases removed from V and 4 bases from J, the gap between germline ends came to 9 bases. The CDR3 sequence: CASDRGYEQYV. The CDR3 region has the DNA TGCGCCAGCGACCGGGGTTACGAGCAGTACGTC.

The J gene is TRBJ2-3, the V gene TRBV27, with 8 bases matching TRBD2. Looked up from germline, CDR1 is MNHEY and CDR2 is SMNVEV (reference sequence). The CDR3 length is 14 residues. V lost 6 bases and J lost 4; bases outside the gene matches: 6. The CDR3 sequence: CASRLTSGADTQYF. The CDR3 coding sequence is TGTGCCAGCAGACTTACTAGCGGTGCAGATACGCAGTATTTT.

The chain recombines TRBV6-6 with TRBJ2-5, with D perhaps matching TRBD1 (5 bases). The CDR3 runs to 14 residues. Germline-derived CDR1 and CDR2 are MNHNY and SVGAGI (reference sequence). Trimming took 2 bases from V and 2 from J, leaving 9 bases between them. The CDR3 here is CASSYVAGQETQYF. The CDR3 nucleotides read TGTGCCAGCAGTTACGTTGCAGGGCAAGAGACCCAGTACTTC.

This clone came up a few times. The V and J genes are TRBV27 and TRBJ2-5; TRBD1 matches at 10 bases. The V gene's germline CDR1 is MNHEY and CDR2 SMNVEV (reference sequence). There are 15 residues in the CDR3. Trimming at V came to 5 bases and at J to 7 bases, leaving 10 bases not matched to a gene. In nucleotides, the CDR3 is TGTGCCAGCAGTACCCTGACAGGGGGCAGGAGGACCCAGTACTTC. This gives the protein CASSTLTGGRRTQYF.

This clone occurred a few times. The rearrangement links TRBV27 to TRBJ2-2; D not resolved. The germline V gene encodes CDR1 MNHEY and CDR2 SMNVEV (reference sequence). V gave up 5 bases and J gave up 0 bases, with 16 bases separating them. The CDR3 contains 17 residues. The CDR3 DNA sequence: TGTGCCAGCAGTGTACGCCCGGCGGCAACGAACACCGGGGAGCTGTTTTTT. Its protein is CASSVRPAATNTGELFF.

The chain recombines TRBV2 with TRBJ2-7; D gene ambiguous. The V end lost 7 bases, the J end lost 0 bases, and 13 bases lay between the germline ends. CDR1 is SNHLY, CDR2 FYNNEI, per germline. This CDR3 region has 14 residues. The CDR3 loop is CASNRLRSSYEQYF. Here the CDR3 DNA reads TGTGCCAGCAATCGATTGAGGAGCTCCTACGAGCAGTACTTC.

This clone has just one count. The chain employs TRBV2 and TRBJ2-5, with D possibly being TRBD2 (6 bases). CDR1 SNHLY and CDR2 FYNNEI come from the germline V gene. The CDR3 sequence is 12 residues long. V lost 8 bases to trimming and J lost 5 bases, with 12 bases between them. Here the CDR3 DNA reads TGTGCCAGCGGTTCGGCGGGGGAGACCCAGTACTTC. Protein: CASGSAGETQYF.

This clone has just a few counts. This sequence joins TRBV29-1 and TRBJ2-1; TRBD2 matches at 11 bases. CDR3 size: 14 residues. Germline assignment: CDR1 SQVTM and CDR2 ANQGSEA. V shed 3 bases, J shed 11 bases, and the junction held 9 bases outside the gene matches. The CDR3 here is CSVDRVAGGGKQFF. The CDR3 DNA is TGCAGCGTTGACAGGGTAGCGGGAGGGGGTAAGCAGTTCTTC.

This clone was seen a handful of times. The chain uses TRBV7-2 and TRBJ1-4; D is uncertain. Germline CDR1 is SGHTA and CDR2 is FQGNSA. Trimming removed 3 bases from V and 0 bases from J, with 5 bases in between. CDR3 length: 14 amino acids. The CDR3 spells CASSFRSTNEKLFF. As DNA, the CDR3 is TGTGCCAGCAGCTTCAGGTCAACTAATGAAAAACTGTTTTTT.

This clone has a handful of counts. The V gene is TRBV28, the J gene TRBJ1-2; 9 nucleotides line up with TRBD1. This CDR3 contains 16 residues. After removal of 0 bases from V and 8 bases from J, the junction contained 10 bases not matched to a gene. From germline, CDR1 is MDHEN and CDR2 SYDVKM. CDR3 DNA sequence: TGTGCCAGCAGTTTATGGACAGGGGGTACTACTATGGGCTACACCTTC. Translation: CASSLWTGGTTMGYTF.